This T cell receptor beta chain was observed in a study of shared clonotypes between healthy human individuals. The germline V gene encodes CDR1 SGHVS and CDR2 FNYEAQ. Trimming shortened V by 1 base and J by 3 bases, and 9 bases separated the two germline ends. The CDR3 contains 14 residues. Study conclusions and caveats: The sampled material consisted only of blood, and tissue repertoires are likely to differ.

Data came from immunoSEQ multiplex PCR; TCRdb stores just in-frame clones and leaves some out. Of about 470,000 clones listed, about four fifths are singletons. In regard to this clone: As yet, its antigen is unknown.

Those who donated, Caucasian adults without exception, all lived in Nashville, Tennessee. Genomic DNA from unsorted samples was obtained from 70 million to 95 million PBMCs (per sample). The J gene is TRBJ1-2, the V gene TRBV7-6; D unclear. This receptor was identified in a woman aged 40 to 50 in good health. Some clones in this sample may be carry-over from other donors' samples. The material sequenced was PBMCs. The CDR3 bases are TGTGCCAGCAGCTTAGGGACGGGCGACTATGGCTACACCTTC. This translates into CASSLGTGDYGYTF.